Shown below are 23 T cell receptor beta chains from a single sample sequenced in a study of human T cells and chemical hapten exposure. Sample time point: pre-sensitization, week 0. The treatment: therapeutic diphenylcyclopropenone sensitization with weekly scalp DPC. From the RACE reads, TCRdb called clonotypes with MiXCR, one entry per CDR3 protein. The sample carries tens of thousands of distinct CDR3 sequences, 9.6% recorded once. The sequencing used whole blood, collected in connection with sensitization to the hapten diphenylcyclopropenone (DPC). These receptors originate from a woman aged 35 to 49 with alopecia areata. Some clones in this sample may be carry-over from other donors' samples.

This clonotype appeared many times. The CDR3 reads CASSLIGEQYEQYF. In DNA, the CDR3 is TGTGCCAGCAGCTTAATCGGGGAACAGTACGAGCAGTACTTC. The V call is TRBV7-8, the J call TRBJ2-7; D may be TRBD2 (5 bases). V lost 2 bases to trimming and J lost 4 bases, with 12 bases between them. The CDR3 runs to 14 residues. Germline lookup yields CDR1 SGHVS and CDR2 FQNEAQ.

This clonotype has more than one count but fewer than ten. The chain combines TRBV27 with TRBJ1-6; D may be TRBD1 (5 bases). V was shortened by 5 bases and J by 0 bases, with 23 bases between the two germline ends. CDR3 length equals 20 residues. Germline V gene data show CDR1 as MNHEY and CDR2 as SMNVEV (reference sequence). Here the CDR3 DNA reads TGTGCCAGCAGTAAAGGGGAGGGAGCGGGGTTCAGCTCCTATAATTCACCCCTCCACTTT. It codes for CASSKGEGAGFSSYNSPLHF.

This chain uses TRBV5-1 with TRBJ2-1; D is uncertain. In germline, CDR1 is SGHRS, CDR2 YFSETQ. The CDR3 length is 13 residues. Trimming took 2 bases from V and 7 from J, leaving 10 bases between them. The CDR3 DNA is TGCGCCAGCAGCTTCAAGGCGGCGAATGAGCAGTTCTTC. It encodes CASSFKAANEQFF.

The table lists this clonotype with many counts. The J gene is TRBJ2-7, the V gene TRBV27; 8 bases fit TRBD1. Trimming removed 6 bases from V and 7 bases from J; junction bases left unmatched: 8. The CDR3 sequence is 13 residues long. CDR1 MNHEY and CDR2 SMNVEV come from the germline V gene (reference sequence). This chain's CDR3 is CASRGTGSREQYF. CDR3 bases: TGTGCCAGCAGAGGGACAGGTTCTCGGGAGCAGTACTTC.

This clonotype was counted a few times. This chain joins TRBV7-9 and TRBJ2-7; 8 bases are shared with TRBD1. Germline assignment: CDR1 SEHNR and CDR2 FQNEAQ (reference sequence). This CDR3 spans 12 amino acids. CDR3 nucleotides: TGTGCCAGCAGTTACGGACAGGGTAACCTCGAAGTC. This sequence encodes CASSYGQGNLEV.

This clonotype was seen only a few times. The genes are TRBV5-4 and TRBJ2-3, with D possibly matching TRBD2 (6 bases). The CDR3 runs to 16 residues. Trimming shortened V by 3 bases and J by 5 bases, and 19 bases separated the two germline ends. From germline, CDR1 is SGHNT and CDR2 YYREEE (reference sequence). CDR3 protein: CASSSTGLRTLDTQYF. The CDR3 nucleotides are TGTGCCAGCAGCTCGACGGGACTCCGCACGTTAGATACGCAGTATTTT.

The chain links TRBV12-3 or TRBV12-4 to TRBJ2-2, with unresolved D. The V gene lost 6 bases and the J gene lost 6 bases, with 14 bases spanning the gap. This CDR3 has 14 residues. The CDR3 DNA follows: TGTGCCAGCAGCCGGAATCCCGGTGCCGGGGAGCTGTTTTTT. This encodes CASSRNPGAGELFF.

J is TRBJ1-1 and V is TRBV5-1, with D perhaps TRBD1 (5 bases). Germline V gene data show CDR1 as SGHRS and CDR2 as YFSETQ. The CDR3 totals 14 residues. Deletions cut 0 bases from V and 4 bases from J, with 10 bases between. CDR3 sequence: CASSLGTSLTEAFF. The CDR3 DNA sequence: TGCGCCAGCAGCTTGGGGACAAGCCTCACTGAAGCTTTCTTT.

This clonotype was counted ten times or more. V is TRBV4-3 and J is TRBJ1-4, with 7 bases identical to TRBD1. This CDR3 contains 16 residues. The J segment lost 5 bases and the V segment lost 0 bases, leaving 6 bases of the junction unmatched. Germline-derived CDR1 and CDR2 are LGHNA and YSLEER. The CDR3 is CASSQETGQGNEKLFF. The CDR3 coding sequence is TGCGCCAGCAGCCAAGAGACAGGGCAAGGGAATGAAAAACTGTTTTTT.

In this sample, this clonotype turned up a few times. The V gene is TRBV3-2, the J gene TRBJ2-1; no DNA check was done on the table's D call, TRBD1. TRBV3-2 is a pseudogene locus. The CDR3 runs to 14 residues. CDR3 residues: CASSQSWGHREQFF. The CDR3 DNA sequence: TGTGCCAGCAGCCAATCCTGGGGCCACAGGGAGCAGTTCTTC.

This chain uses TRBV28 with TRBJ1-2; 7 bases are a match to TRBD1. CDR1 MDHEN and CDR2 SYDVKM come from the germline V gene. Losses at the gene ends were 6 bases for V and 0 bases for J; bases not matched to a gene: 4. This CDR3 is 14 amino acids long. The CDR3 DNA reads TGTGCCAGCAGGGGACAGCCAACTAACTATGGCTACACCTTC. As protein: CASRGQPTNYGYTF.

Details on this clonotype: This clone may be a read error of a much larger clone one base away. The V call is TRBV12-5, the J call TRBJ2-1; D ambiguous. Trimming removed 2 bases from V and 7 bases from J, with 6 bases in between. The CDR3 spans 12 residues. Germline assignment: CDR1 LGHNT and CDR2 FRNRAP. CDR3 DNA: TGTGCTAGTGGTTTGCCTGAGAATGAGCAGTTCTTC. Amino acids: CASGLPENEQFF.

This clonotype was recorded a few times. The gene calls are TRBV2 and TRBJ1-5, with D maybe TRBD1 (5 bases). Germline lookup yields CDR1 SNHLY and CDR2 FYNNEI. The CDR3 has 13 residues. Trimming removed 3 bases from V and 7 bases from J, with 10 bases in between. The CDR3 protein is CASSEGGWQPQHF. CDR3 in DNA: TGTGCCAGCAGTGAGGGGGGTTGGCAGCCCCAGCATTTT.

This clonotype was counted a few times. CDR3: CASSSWDSAYEQYF. CDR3 coding DNA: TGTGCCAGCAGCTCCTGGGACAGCGCTTACGAGCAGTACTTC. The chain links TRBV5-5 to TRBJ2-7, with 7 bases aligning to TRBD1. CDR3 length equals 14 residues. The germline CDR1 and CDR2 sequences are SGHKS and YYEKEE (reference sequence). Trimming took 3 bases from V and 4 from J; bases not matched to a gene: 7.

In its sample, this clonotype was seen many times. The rearrangement links TRBV7-8 to TRBJ2-1; D ambiguous. The CDR3 extends over 11 amino acids. Germline V gene lookup returns CDR1 SGHVS and CDR2 FQNEAQ. V was shortened by 4 bases and J by 6 bases, with 4 bases between the two germline ends. The CDR3 DNA is TGTGCCAGCAGCTCAATCAATGAGCAGTTCTTC. Translation: CASSSINEQFF.

A single count supports this clonotype. The chain couples TRBV7-2 to TRBJ2-1; D could derive from TRBD1 or TRBD2 (7 bases each). This CDR3 has 13 amino acids. Trimming removed 5 bases from V and 8 bases from J, with 13 bases in between. Germline V gene lookup returns CDR1 SGHTA and CDR2 FQGNSA. The CDR3 DNA sequence: TGTGCCAGCAGCCTCAGGGGGGGCGATGAGCAGTTCTTC. Translated, it gives CASSLRGGDEQFF.

This clonotype came up a few times. CDR3 DNA sequence: TGTGCCAGCAATTTCCCACCGGGACAGGGACCGGATACGCAGTATTTT. Encoded protein: CASNFPPGQGPDTQYF. The chain carries TRBV6-2 or TRBV6-3 and TRBJ2-3; 9 bases map to TRBD1. With 7 bases clipped from V and 6 bases from J, the junction kept 14 bases outside the gene matches. Per germline, CDR1 MNHEY and CDR2 SVGEGT. This CDR3 has 16 residues.

The chain combines TRBV6-2 or TRBV6-3 with TRBJ1-5, with 8 positions matching TRBD1. Per germline, CDR1 MNHEY and CDR2 SVGEGT. Germline trimming cut 6 bases from V and 0 bases from J; bases unmatched to any gene: 13. This CDR3 comprises 18 residues. For the CDR3, the DNA is TGTGCCAGCAGCCGCGGACAGGGTCAAAGGGCTAGCAATCAGCCCCAGCATTTT. This gives the protein CASSRGQGQRASNQPQHF.

This clonotype was counted a few times. The rearrangement uses TRBV29-1 and TRBJ2-5, with a weak D call TRBD2 (5 bases). The CDR3 contains 11 residues. V was trimmed by 4 bases and J by 4 bases, leaving 7 bases between them. The germline gives CDR1 SQVTM, CDR2 ANQGSEA. CDR3 DNA: TGCAGCGTTGGAGGGCGAGAGACCCAGTACTTC. It encodes CSVGGRETQYF.

The V call is TRBV4-3, the J call TRBJ1-1; D call uncertain. This CDR3 contains 14 residues. Trimming took 0 bases from V and 4 from J, leaving 9 bases between them. The V gene's germline CDR1 is LGHNA and CDR2 YSLEER. CDR3 residues: CASSQDAWSTEAFF. In nucleotides, the CDR3 is TGCGCCAGCAGCCAAGACGCCTGGAGCACTGAAGCTTTCTTT.

V and J are TRBV28 and TRBJ1-5; 8 positions agree with TRBD1. Germline V gene sequence: CDR1 MDHEN, CDR2 SYDVKM. After removal of 8 bases from V and 7 bases from J, the junction contained 10 bases not matched to a gene. The CDR3 is 14 amino acids. CDR3 in amino acids: CASGGQGAHQPQHF. The CDR3 DNA is TGTGCCAGCGGAGGGCAGGGGGCACACCAGCCCCAGCATTTT.

This clonotype was counted many times. The chain joins TRBV29-1 to TRBJ2-6; no clear D. The CDR3 spans 14 residues. CDR1 and CDR2 from the germline V gene are SQVTM and ANQGSEA. V was pared by 4 bases and J by 0 bases, with 7 bases between. The CDR3 loop reads CSVVESSGANVLTF. The CDR3 DNA is TGCAGCGTTGTGGAATCCTCTGGGGCCAACGTCCTGACTTTC.

Only a few counts were recorded for this clonotype. A much larger clone sits a single nucleotide away, making a read error possible. The missing conserved phenylalanine or tryptophan at the end of this CDR3 makes a read error likely. The chain has TRBV6-2 or TRBV6-3 and TRBJ1-5, with D possibly being TRBD1 (6 bases). V lost 2 bases, J lost 7 bases, and 12 bases lay in between. This CDR3 is 14 amino acids long. Germline V gene data show CDR1 as MNHEY and CDR2 as SVGEGT. The CDR3 loop is CASSYARGAQPQHL. The CDR3 DNA sequence: TGTGCCAGCAGTTACGCACGGGGGGCCCAGCCCCAGCATCTT.